Below, 5 T cell receptor beta chains from the same sample are listed, as sequenced in a study of blood T cell repertoires in COVID-19. The table came from immunoSEQ multiplex PCR; TCRdb's copy has only in-frame clones and leaves some out. The table lists about 240,000 clones, about 85% of them singletons, with around 6.9% in the top ten. The sequencing input was peripheral blood. Source of these receptors: a man between 60 and 75 years old who had recovered from COVID-19.

The genes are TRBV18 and TRBJ2-7, with 7 bases fitting TRBD1. CDR3 length: 14 amino acids. The V segment lost 2 bases and the J segment 1 base; nucleotides outside the gene matches: 2. Germline V gene data show CDR1 as KGHSH and CDR2 as LQKENI. The CDR3 region is CASSPSGQSYEQYV. In DNA, the CDR3 is TGTGCCAGCTCACCATCGGGACAGTCCTACGAGCAGTACGTC.

The J gene is TRBJ2-3, the V gene TRBV19; 9 bases match TRBD2. The germline V gene encodes CDR1 LNHDA and CDR2 SQIVND (reference sequence). The ends lost 5 bases at V and 2 bases at J; junction bases unmatched: 11. The CDR3 totals 17 residues. The CDR3 protein is CASSRLVAGAPTDTQYF. CDR3 DNA: TGTGCCAGTAGTCGCTTGGTAGCGGGGGCCCCCACAGATACGCAGTATTTT.

The V call is TRBV6-5, the J call TRBJ2-4; D is perhaps TRBD2 (7 bases). Between the trimmed V and J ends, which lost 8 bases and 8 bases, there was a span of 19 bases. Looked up from germline, CDR1 is MNHEY and CDR2 is SVGAGI. This CDR3 is built from 14 residues. Here the CDR3 reads CASQRGGGQDIQYF. The CDR3 nucleotides read TGTGCCAGCCAGAGGGGGGGCGGGCAAGACATTCAGTACTTC.

The chain couples TRBV6-2 or TRBV6-3 to TRBJ2-2; 14 bases line up with TRBD2. The germline CDR1 and CDR2 sequences are MNHEY and SVGEGT. J lost 3 bases, V lost 1 base, and 4 bases had no gene match. The CDR3 length is 18 residues. In DNA form, the CDR3 reads TGTGCCAGCAGTTACTGGGGACTAGCGGGGGCATACACCGGGGAGCTGTTTTTT. Translated, it gives CASSYWGLAGAYTGELFF.

The chain is built from TRBV7-8 and TRBJ2-2, with no clear D. The germline V gene has CDR1 SGHVS and CDR2 FQNEAQ. V lost 3 bases and J 0 bases, leaving 5 bases between the germline ends. The CDR3 runs 14 residues. The CDR3 bases are TGTGCCAGCAGCTTCCGGGCGAACACCGGGGAGCTGTTTTTT. This encodes CASSFRANTGELFF.